This T cell receptor (beta chain) is from a study of T cells after yellow fever vaccination. Study information: Preparation of the low-cell-number fractions used SMART-Seq v4 Ultra Low Input.

Points from the study as a whole: Reappearance after the booster was seen for most primary-vaccination clones, at roughly 96% CD4 and less than 90% CD8. The appearance of a small share of clonotypes in both CD4 and CD8 compartments was observed.

CDR3 length: 16 amino acids. The ends were cut back, 1 base at V and 0 bases at J, with 12 bases in the middle. One entry per CDR3 protein results from TCRdb running MiXCR on the 5' RACE reads. The sample lists some 400,000 distinct CDR3 sequences, 18% occurring once. A word on this clonotype: Its target is not known.

Material: PBMCs, obtained before the yellow fever booster vaccination. The chain combines TRBV12-3 or TRBV12-4 with TRBJ1-2; D gene unclear. This TCR derives from a man aged 18 to 30 who received the YFV17D yellow fever vaccine. In DNA form, the CDR3 reads TGTGCCAGCAGTTTAGGGGCAGCGGGGTCTAACTATGGCTACACCTTC. Translating it yields CASSLGAAGSNYGYTF.